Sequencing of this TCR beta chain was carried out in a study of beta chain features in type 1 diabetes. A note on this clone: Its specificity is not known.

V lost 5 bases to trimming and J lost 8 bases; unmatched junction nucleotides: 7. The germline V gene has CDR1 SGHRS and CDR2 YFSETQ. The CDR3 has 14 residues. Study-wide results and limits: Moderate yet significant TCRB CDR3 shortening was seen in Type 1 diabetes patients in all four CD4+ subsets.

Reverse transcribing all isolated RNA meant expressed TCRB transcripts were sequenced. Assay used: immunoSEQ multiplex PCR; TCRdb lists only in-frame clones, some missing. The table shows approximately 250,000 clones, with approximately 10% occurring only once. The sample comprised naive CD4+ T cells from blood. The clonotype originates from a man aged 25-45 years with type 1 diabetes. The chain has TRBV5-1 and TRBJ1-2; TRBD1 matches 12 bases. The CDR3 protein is CASRTGTGGPGYTF. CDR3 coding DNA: TGCGCCAGCAGGACCGGGACAGGGGGCCCGGGCTACACCTTC. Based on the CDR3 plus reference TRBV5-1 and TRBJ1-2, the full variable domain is KAGVTQTPRYLIKTRGQQVTLSCSPISGHRSVSWYQQTPGQGLQFLFEYFSETQRNKGNFPGRFSGRQFSNSRSEMNVSTLELGDSALYLCASRTGTGGPGYTFGSGTRLTVV.